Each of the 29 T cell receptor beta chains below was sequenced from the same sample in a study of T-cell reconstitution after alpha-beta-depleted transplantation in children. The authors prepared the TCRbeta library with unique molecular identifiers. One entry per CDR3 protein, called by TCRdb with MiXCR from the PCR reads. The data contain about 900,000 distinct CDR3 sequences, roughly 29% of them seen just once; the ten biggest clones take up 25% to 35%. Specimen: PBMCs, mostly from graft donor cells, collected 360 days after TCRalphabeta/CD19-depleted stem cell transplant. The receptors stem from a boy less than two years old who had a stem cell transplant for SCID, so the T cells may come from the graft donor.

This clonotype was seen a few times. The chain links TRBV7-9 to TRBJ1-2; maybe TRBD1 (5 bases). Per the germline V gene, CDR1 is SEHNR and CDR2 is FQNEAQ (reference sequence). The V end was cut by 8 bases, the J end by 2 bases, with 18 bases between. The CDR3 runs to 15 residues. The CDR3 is CASANKGRQNYGYTF. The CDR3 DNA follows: TGTGCCAGCGCCAACAAGGGACGGCAAAACTATGGCTACACCTTC.

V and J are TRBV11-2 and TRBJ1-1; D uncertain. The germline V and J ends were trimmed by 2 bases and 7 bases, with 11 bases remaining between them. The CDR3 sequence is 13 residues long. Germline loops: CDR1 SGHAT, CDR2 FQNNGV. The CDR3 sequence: CASSLIHQSEAFF. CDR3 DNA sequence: TGTGCCAGCAGCTTAATTCACCAGAGTGAAGCTTTCTTT.

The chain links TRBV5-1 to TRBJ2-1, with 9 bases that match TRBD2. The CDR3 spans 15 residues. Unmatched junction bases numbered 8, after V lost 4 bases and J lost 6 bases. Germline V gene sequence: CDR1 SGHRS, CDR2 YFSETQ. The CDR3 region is CASSPIAGVGNEQFF. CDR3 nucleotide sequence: TGCGCCAGCAGCCCGATAGCGGGGGTGGGCAATGAGCAGTTCTTC. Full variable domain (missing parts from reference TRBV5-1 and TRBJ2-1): KAGVTQTPRYLIKTRGQQVTLSCSPISGHRSVSWYQQTPGQGLQFLFEYFSETQRNKGNFPGRFSGRQFSNSRSEMNVSTLELGDSALYLCASSPIAGVGNEQFFGPGTRLTVL.

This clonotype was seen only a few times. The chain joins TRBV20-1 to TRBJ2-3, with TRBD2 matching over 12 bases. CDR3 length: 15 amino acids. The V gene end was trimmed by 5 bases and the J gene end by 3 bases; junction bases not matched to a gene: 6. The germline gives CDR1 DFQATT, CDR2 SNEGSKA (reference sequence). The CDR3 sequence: CSAPPSGGVTDTQYF. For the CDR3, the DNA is TGCAGTGCTCCTCCTAGCGGGGGGGTGACAGATACGCAGTATTTT.

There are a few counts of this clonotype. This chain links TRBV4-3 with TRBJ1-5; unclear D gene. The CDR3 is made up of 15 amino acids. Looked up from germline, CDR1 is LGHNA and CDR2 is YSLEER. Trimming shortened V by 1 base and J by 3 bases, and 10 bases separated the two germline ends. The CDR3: CASSQVVGNNQPQHF. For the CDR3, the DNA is TGCGCCAGCAGCCAAGTAGTGGGGAACAATCAGCCCCAGCATTTT.

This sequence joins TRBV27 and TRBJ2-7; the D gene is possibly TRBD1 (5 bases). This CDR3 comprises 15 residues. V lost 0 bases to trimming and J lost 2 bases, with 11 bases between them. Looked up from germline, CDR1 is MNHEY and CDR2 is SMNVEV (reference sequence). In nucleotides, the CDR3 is TGTGCCAGCAGTTTATCGGGGCAGGGCGCCTACGAGCAGTACTTC. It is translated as CASSLSGQGAYEQYF.

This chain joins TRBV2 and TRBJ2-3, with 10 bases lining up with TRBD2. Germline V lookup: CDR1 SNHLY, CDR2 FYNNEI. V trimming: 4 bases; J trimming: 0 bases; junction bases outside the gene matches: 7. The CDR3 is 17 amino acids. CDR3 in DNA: TGTGCCAGCAGTGTTCCTAGCGGGGGCCCTAGCACAGATACGCAGTATTTT. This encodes CASSVPSGGPSTDTQYF.

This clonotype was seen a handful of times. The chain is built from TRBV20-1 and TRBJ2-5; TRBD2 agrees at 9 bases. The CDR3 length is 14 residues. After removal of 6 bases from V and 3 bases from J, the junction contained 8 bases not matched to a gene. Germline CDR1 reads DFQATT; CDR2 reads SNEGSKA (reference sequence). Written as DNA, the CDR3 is TGCAGTGCCCTGATAGCGGGGGTTAAAGAGACCCAGTACTTC. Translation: CSALIAGVKETQYF.

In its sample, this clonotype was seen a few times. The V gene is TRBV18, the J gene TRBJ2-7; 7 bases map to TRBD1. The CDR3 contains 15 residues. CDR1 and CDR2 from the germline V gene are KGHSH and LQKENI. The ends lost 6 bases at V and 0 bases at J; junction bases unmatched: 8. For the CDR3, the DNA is TGTGCCAGCTCCCCGACGGGACAGAGCTCCTACGAGCAGTACTTC. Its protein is CASSPTGQSSYEQYF.

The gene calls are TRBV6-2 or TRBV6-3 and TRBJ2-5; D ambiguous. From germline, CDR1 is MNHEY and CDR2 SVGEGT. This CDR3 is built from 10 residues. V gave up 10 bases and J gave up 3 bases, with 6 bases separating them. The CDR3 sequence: CANHKETQYF. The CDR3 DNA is TGTGCCAACCATAAAGAGACCCAGTACTTC.

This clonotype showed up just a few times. CDR3 DNA: TGTGCCAGCAGCCGGGAGGGGAGCTCCTACGAGCAGTACTTC. Translation gives CASSREGSSYEQYF. The chain joins TRBV5-5 to TRBJ2-7; 8 nucleotides match TRBD2. The V gene end was trimmed by 4 bases and the J gene end by 0 bases; junction bases not matched to a gene: 3. Looked up from germline, CDR1 is SGHKS and CDR2 is YYEKEE (reference sequence). This CDR3 has 14 amino acids. Using reference TRBV5-5 and TRBJ2-7 for the parts outside the CDR3, the full variable domain is DAGVTQSPTHLIKTRGQQVTLRCSPISGHKSVSWYQQVLGQGPQFIFQYYEKEERGRGNFPDRFSARQFPNYSSELNVNALLLGDSALYLCASSREGSSYEQYFGPGTRLTVT.

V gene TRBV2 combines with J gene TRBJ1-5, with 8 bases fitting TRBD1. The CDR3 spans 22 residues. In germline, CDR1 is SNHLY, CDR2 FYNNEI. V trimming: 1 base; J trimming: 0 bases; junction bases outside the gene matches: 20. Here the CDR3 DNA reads TGTGCCAGCAGTGAAGTAGGATCAGGGGGCGGCCGAGTGAGATATAGCAATCAGCCCCAGCATTTT. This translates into CASSEVGSGGGRVRYSNQPQHF.

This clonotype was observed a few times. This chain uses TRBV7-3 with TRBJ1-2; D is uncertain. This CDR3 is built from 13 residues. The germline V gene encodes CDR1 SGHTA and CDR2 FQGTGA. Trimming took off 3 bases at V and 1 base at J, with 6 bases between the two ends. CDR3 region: CASSFADNYGYTF. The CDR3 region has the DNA TGTGCCAGCAGCTTCGCGGATAACTATGGCTACACCTTC.

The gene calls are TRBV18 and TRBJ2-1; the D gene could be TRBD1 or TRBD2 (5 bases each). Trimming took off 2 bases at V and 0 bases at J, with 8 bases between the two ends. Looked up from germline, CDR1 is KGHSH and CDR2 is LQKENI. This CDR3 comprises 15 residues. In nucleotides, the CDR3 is TGTGCCAGCTCACCAGAGGGGTACTCCTACAATGAGCAGTTCTTC. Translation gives CASSPEGYSYNEQFF. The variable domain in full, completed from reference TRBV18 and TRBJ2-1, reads NAGVMQNPRHLVRRRGQEARLRCSPMKGHSHVYWYRQLPEEGLKFMVYLQKENIIDESGMPKERFSAEFPKEGPSILRIQQVVRGDSAAYFCASSPEGYSYNEQFFGPGTRLTVL.

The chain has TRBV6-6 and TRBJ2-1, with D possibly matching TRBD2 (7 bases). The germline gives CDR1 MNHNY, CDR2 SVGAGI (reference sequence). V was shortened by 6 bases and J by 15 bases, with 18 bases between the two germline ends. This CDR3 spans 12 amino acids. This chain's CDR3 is CASRAGLGGWFF. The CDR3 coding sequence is TGTGCCAGCAGGGCTGGACTAGGGGGTTGGTTCTTC.

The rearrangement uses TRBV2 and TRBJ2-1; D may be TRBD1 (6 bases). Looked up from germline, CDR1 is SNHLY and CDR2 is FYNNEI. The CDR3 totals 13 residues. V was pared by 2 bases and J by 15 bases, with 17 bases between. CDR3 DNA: TGTGCCAGCAGTGAAAGACCCCGGGACACCTTGTTCTTC. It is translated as CASSERPRDTLFF.

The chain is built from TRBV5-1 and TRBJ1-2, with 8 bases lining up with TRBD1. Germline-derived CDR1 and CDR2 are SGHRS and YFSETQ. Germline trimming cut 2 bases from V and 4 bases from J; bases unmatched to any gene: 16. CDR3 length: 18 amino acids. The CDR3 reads CASSFTPGQEGYGYGYTF. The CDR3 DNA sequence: TGCGCCAGCAGCTTCACTCCGGGACAGGAAGGTTACGGCTATGGCTACACCTTC.

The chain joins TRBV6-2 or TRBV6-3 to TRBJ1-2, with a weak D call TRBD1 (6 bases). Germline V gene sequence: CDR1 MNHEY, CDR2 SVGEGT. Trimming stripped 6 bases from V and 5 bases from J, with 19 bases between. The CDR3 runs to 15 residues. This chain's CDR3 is CASSPSGQRQYGYTF. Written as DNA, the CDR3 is TGTGCCAGCAGCCCGTCTGGACAGCGGCAGTATGGCTACACCTTC.

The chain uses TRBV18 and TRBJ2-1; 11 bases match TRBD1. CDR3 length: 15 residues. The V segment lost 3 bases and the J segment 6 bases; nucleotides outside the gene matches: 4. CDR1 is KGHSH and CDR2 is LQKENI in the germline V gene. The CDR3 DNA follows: TGTGCCAGCTCACCCGGGACAGGGGGGAGCAATGAGCAGTTCTTC. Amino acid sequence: CASSPGTGGSNEQFF.

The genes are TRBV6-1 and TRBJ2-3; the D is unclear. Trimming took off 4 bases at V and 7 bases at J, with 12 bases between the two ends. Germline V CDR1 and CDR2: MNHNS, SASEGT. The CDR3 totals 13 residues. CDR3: CASSATETHTQYF. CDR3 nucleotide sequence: TGTGCCAGCAGTGCCACAGAGACCCATACGCAGTATTTT.

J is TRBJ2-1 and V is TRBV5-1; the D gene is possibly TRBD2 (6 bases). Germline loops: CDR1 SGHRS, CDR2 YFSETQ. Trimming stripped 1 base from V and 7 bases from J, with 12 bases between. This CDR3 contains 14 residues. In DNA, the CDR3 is TGCGCCAGCAGCTTGCTCGGGGGAGTTAATGAGCAGTTCTTC. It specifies CASSLLGGVNEQFF.

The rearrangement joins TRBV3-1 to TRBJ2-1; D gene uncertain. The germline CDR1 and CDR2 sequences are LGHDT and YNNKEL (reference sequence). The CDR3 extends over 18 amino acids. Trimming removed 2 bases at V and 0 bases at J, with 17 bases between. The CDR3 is CASSQRLQALSSYNEQFF. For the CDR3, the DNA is TGTGCCAGCAGCCAAAGGCTGCAGGCCTTGAGCTCCTACAATGAGCAGTTCTTC.

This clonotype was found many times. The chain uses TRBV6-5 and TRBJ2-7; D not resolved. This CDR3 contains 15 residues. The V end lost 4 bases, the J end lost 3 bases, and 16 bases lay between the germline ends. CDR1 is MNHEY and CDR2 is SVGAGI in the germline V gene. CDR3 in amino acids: CASSLGGGVRYEQYF. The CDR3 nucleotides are TGTGCCAGCAGTTTGGGTGGTGGGGTCCGCTACGAGCAGTACTTC.

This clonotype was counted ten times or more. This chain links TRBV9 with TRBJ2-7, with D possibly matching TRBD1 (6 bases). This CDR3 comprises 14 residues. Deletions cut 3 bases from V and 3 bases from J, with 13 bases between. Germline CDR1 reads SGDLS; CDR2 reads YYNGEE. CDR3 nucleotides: TGTGCCAGCAGCGGTCAGGGGTCCAACTACGAGCAGTACTTC. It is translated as CASSGQGSNYEQYF. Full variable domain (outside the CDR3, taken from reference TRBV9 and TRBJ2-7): DSGVTQTPKHLITATGQRVTLRCSPRSGDLSVYWYQQSLDQGLQFLIQYYNGEERAKGNILERFSAQQFPDLHSELNLSSLELGDSALYFCASSGQGSNYEQYFGPGTRLTVT.

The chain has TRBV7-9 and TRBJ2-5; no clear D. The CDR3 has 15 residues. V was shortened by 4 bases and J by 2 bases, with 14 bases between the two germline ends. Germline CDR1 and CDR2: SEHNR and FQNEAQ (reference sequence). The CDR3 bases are TGTGCCAGCAGCTCCGGACGGATACAGCAAGAGACCCAGTACTTC. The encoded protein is CASSSGRIQQETQYF.

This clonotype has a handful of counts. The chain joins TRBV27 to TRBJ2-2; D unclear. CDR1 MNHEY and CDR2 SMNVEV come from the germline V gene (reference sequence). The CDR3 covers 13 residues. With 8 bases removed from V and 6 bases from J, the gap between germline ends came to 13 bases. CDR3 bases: TGTGCCAGCCGCCGCCAGTTCGCCGGGGAGCTGTTTTTT. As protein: CASRRQFAGELFF.

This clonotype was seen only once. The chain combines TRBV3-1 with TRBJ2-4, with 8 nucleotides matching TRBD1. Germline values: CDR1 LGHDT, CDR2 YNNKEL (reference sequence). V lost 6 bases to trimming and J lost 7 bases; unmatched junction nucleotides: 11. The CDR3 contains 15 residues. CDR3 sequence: CASSRQGARRNIQYF. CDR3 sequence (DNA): TGTGCCAGCAGTCGGCAGGGGGCGAGGAGGAACATTCAGTACTTC. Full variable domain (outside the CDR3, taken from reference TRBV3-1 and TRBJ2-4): DTAVSQTPKYLVTQMGNDKSIKCEQNLGHDTMYWYKQDSKKFLKIMFSYNNKELIINETVPNRFSPKSPDKAHLNLHINSLELGDSAVYFCASSRQGARRNIQYFGAGTRLSVL.

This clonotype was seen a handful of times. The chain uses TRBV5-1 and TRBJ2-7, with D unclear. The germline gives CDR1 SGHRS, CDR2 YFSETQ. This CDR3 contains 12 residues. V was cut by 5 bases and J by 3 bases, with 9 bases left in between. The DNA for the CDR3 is TGCGCCAGCAGTGGCGACATCTACGAGCAGTACTTC. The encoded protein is CASSGDIYEQYF.

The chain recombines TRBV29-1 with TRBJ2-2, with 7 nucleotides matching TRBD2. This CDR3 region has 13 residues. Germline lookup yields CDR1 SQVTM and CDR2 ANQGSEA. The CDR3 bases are TGCGGAGCGGGGACGGGGAATACCGGGGAGCTGTTTTTT. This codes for CGAGTGNTGELFF.